The 27 T cell receptor beta chains in this list originate from one sample, sequenced in a study of cytomegalovirus exposure and HLA in healthy donors. PCR amplification relied on 60 Vbeta primers (plus 13 Jbeta primers). Data came from immunoSEQ multiplex PCR; TCRdb stores just in-frame clones and leaves some out. Here the sample spans approximately 290,000 clones, roughly 80% being singletons. Sequencing was done on a sample of PBMCs. Receptor source: a girl aged 2-10 years in good health and CMV-seronegative.

The chain has TRBV29-1 and TRBJ2-3, with D maybe TRBD2 (6 bases). V dropped 2 bases and J dropped 2 bases, with 17 bases sitting between them. This CDR3 comprises 16 residues. Germline assignment: CDR1 SQVTM and CDR2 ANQGSEA. CDR3 loop: CSVELARVDYTDTQYF. The CDR3 region has the DNA TGCAGCGTTGAATTGGCGAGAGTGGACTACACAGATACGCAGTATTTT.

The chain carries TRBV7-8 and TRBJ2-3; the match to TRBD2 covers 7 bases. The CDR3 loop spans 16 amino acids. V trimming: 4 bases; J trimming: 2 bases; junction bases outside the gene matches: 9. Germline CDR1 and CDR2: SGHVS and FQNEAQ. Here the CDR3 reads CASSSRTRVPTDTQYF. The CDR3 nucleotides read TGTGCCAGCAGCTCCCGGACTAGGGTCCCCACAGATACGCAGTATTTT.

The chain joins TRBV25-1 to TRBJ2-7; a weak D match, TRBD1 (5 bases). Trimming shortened V by 4 bases and J by 3 bases, and 10 bases separated the two germline ends. This CDR3 contains 13 residues. CDR1 and CDR2 from the germline V gene are MGHDK and SYGVNS. Here the CDR3 reads CASSVQGIYEQYF. The CDR3 region has the DNA TGTGCCAGCAGTGTCCAGGGAATCTACGAGCAGTACTTC.

The CDR3 region has the DNA TGTGCCAGCAGAAGGGGGCCGGAAGAGACCCAGTACTTC. The encoded protein is CASRRGPEETQYF. V is TRBV7-8 and J is TRBJ2-5; 7 bases align to TRBD1. The CDR3 is 13 amino acids. The germline gives CDR1 SGHVS, CDR2 FQNEAQ. V lost 6 bases to trimming and J lost 3 bases; unmatched junction nucleotides: 4. The variable domain in full, completed from reference TRBV7-8 and TRBJ2-5, reads GAGVSQSPRYKVAKRGQDVALRCDPISGHVSLFWYQQALGQGPEFLTYFQNEAQLDKSGLPSDRFFAERPEGSVSTLKIQRTQQEDSAVYLCASRRGPEETQYFGPGTRLLVL.

CDR3 in DNA: TGTGCCAGCAGTTTAAGTGGGACAGAGGTTAACTATGGCTACACCTTC. Translation: CASSLSGTEVNYGYTF. The chain uses TRBV28 and TRBJ1-2; 7 bases align to TRBD1. CDR1 and CDR2 from the germline V gene are MDHEN and SYDVKM. This CDR3 comprises 16 residues. V shed 2 bases, J shed 1 base, and the junction held 7 bases outside the gene matches.

J is TRBJ2-5 and V is TRBV2, with 9 bases aligning to TRBD2. With 6 bases clipped from V and 2 bases from J, the junction kept 13 bases outside the gene matches. The CDR3 extends over 17 amino acids. Germline V gene sequence: CDR1 SNHLY, CDR2 FYNNEI. The CDR3 protein is CASRKGTSILAQETQYF. DNA of the CDR3: TGTGCCAGCAGAAAAGGGACTAGCATTTTAGCACAAGAGACCCAGTACTTC.

This chain connects TRBV7-9 to TRBJ2-2, with 10 nucleotides matching TRBD1. The germline V gene has CDR1 SEHNR and CDR2 FQNEAQ (reference sequence). J was trimmed by 1 base and V by 5 bases; bases with no gene match: 4. The CDR3 is 16 amino acids. As DNA, the CDR3 is TGTGCCAGCAGCCGGGACAGGGGATTGAACACCGGGGAGCTGTTTTTT. Translating it yields CASSRDRGLNTGELFF. The variable domain in full, completed from reference TRBV7-9 and TRBJ2-2, reads DTGVSQNPRHKITKRGQNVTFRCDPISEHNRLYWYRQTLGQGPEFLTYFQNEAQLEKSRLLSDRFSAERPKGSFSTLEIQRTEQGDSAMYLCASSRDRGLNTGELFFGEGSRLTVL.

The rearrangement uses TRBV28 and TRBJ1-6; no clear D. Trimming removed 7 bases at V and 4 bases at J, with 11 bases between. Germline lookup yields CDR1 MDHEN and CDR2 SYDVKM. The CDR3 has 14 residues. CDR3 sequence: CASNREMYNSPLHF. CDR3 sequence (DNA): TGTGCCAGCAACCGCGAGATGTATAATTCACCCCTCCACTTT. Looking up the rest from reference TRBV28 and TRBJ1-6 gives the full variable domain: DVKVTQSSRYLVKRTGEKVFLECVQDMDHENMFWYRQDPGLGLRLIYFSYDVKMKEKGDIPEGYSVSREKKERFSLILESASTNQTSMYLCASNREMYNSPLHFGNGTRLTVT.

The J gene is TRBJ2-1, the V gene TRBV28; 7 bases agree with TRBD2. The V gene's germline CDR1 is MDHEN and CDR2 SYDVKM. The CDR3 has 16 amino acids. J lost 0 bases, V lost 6 bases, and 8 bases had no gene match. DNA for the CDR3: TGTGCCAGCAGGGGGAGCGGGACGAGCTCCTACAATGAGCAGTTCTTC. This sequence encodes CASRGSGTSSYNEQFF.

The gene calls are TRBV29-1 and TRBJ2-1; D gene unclear. V lost 0 bases and J lost 0, with 12 bases in between. The CDR3 has 16 amino acids. Germline CDR1 SQVTM, CDR2 ANQGSEA. The CDR3 loop reads CSVEDRARSSYNEQFF. The CDR3, as DNA: TGCAGCGTTGAAGACCGTGCGCGGAGCTCCTACAATGAGCAGTTCTTC.

The V and J genes are TRBV28 and TRBJ2-1, with 10 positions matching TRBD2. The germline V gene encodes CDR1 MDHEN and CDR2 SYDVKM. This CDR3 region has 15 residues. The ends lost 7 bases at V and 4 bases at J; junction bases unmatched: 7. The CDR3 sequence is CASKFRTSGYNEQFF. As DNA, the CDR3 is TGTGCCAGCAAATTTCGGACTAGCGGATACAATGAGCAGTTCTTC. Variable domain in full (rest from reference TRBV28 and TRBJ2-1): DVKVTQSSRYLVKRTGEKVFLECVQDMDHENMFWYRQDPGLGLRLIYFSYDVKMKEKGDIPEGYSVSREKKERFSLILESASTNQTSMYLCASKFRTSGYNEQFFGPGTRLTVL.

This clone has just one count. For the CDR3, the DNA is TGTGCCATCAGTGAACTAGCGGAGAGATACGAGCAGTACTTC. It specifies CAISELAERYEQYF. V usage is TRBV10-3 and J usage is TRBJ2-7; 8 positions agree with TRBD2. The V and J ends lost 3 bases and 4 bases, in that order; junction bases with no gene match: 5. The germline gives CDR1 ENHRY, CDR2 SYGVKD. This CDR3 contains 14 residues.

The chain couples TRBV5-1 to TRBJ1-1; 8 nucleotides align to TRBD1. Germline lookup yields CDR1 SGHRS and CDR2 YFSETQ. V lost 4 bases to trimming and J lost 4 bases; unmatched junction nucleotides: 6. This CDR3 comprises 14 residues. CDR3 sequence: CASSRTGRVTEAFF. Here the CDR3 DNA reads TGCGCCAGCAGCAGGACAGGGCGGGTCACTGAAGCTTTCTTT.

This sequence joins TRBV6-5 and TRBJ2-3; unclear D gene. Germline V gene lookup returns CDR1 MNHEY and CDR2 SVGAGI. Trimming removed 0 bases at V and 4 bases at J, with 8 bases between. This CDR3 is built from 14 residues. The CDR3 DNA follows: TGTGCCAGCAGTTACTCGTCGCGGTCAGATACGCAGTATTTT. It encodes CASSYSSRSDTQYF.

V gene TRBV21-1 combines with J gene TRBJ1-5; the table's D call, TRBD1, has no DNA check behind it. TRBV21-1 is an annotated pseudogene. The CDR3 contains 13 residues. DNA of the CDR3: TGTGCCAGCAGCAAGAAGGACAGGGTCGTCCAGCATTTT. Protein product: CASSKKDRVVQHF.

The chain is built from TRBV12-5 and TRBJ2-2; no firm D call. The V end was cut by 0 bases, the J end by 6 bases, with 11 bases between. This CDR3 spans 15 amino acids. The V gene's germline CDR1 is LGHNT and CDR2 FRNRAP. This chain's CDR3 is CASGLVPGLPGELFF. CDR3 coding DNA: TGTGCTAGTGGTTTGGTACCAGGTCTCCCCGGGGAGCTGTTTTTT.

The V gene is TRBV11-2, the J gene TRBJ2-1; D ambiguous. Germline V gene data show CDR1 as SGHAT and CDR2 as FQNNGV. The CDR3 consists of 16 residues. V lost 1 base and J 0 bases, leaving 10 bases between the germline ends. Here the CDR3 DNA reads TGTGCCAGCAGCTTAGTTCAGGCGAGCTCCTACAATGAGCAGTTCTTC. It yields the protein CASSLVQASSYNEQFF.

The chain uses TRBV7-3 and TRBJ1-1; D not resolved. The V end lost 4 bases, the J end lost 3 bases, and 9 bases lay between the germline ends. The V gene's germline CDR1 is SGHTA and CDR2 FQGTGA. This CDR3 contains 13 residues. The CDR3 loop is CASSSQSDTEAFF. The CDR3 DNA follows: TGTGCCAGCAGCTCCCAAAGCGACACTGAAGCTTTCTTT.

V usage is TRBV6-5 and J usage is TRBJ2-7; 7 nucleotides match TRBD1. CDR3 length: 14 residues. Germline V gene lookup returns CDR1 MNHEY and CDR2 SVGAGI. The ends lost 6 bases at V and 2 bases at J; junction bases unmatched: 7. CDR3 sequence: CASRRDRMPYEQYF. The CDR3 coding sequence is TGTGCCAGCAGGAGGGACAGAATGCCCTACGAGCAGTACTTC.

The chain joins TRBV6-6 to TRBJ1-5; a weak D match, TRBD1 (6 bases). Germline assignment: CDR1 MNHNY and CDR2 SVGAGI (reference sequence). Trimming took off 6 bases at V and 5 bases at J, with 17 bases between the two ends. The CDR3 consists of 15 residues. The CDR3, as DNA: TGTGCCAGCAGGAAAAGACAGGTGGACTATCAGCCCCAGCATTTT. This sequence encodes CASRKRQVDYQPQHF.

This chain joins TRBV10-3 and TRBJ1-3, with D unresolved. Looked up from germline, CDR1 is ENHRY and CDR2 is SYGVKD. With 10 bases removed from V and 1 base from J, the gap between germline ends came to 11 bases. The CDR3 is made up of 13 amino acids. In nucleotides, the CDR3 is TGTGCCAGCATCCCCGGTTCTGGAAACACCATATATTTT. Translation: CASIPGSGNTIYF.

This clone turned up a few times. The CDR3 region is CAWSLGQGAYNYGYTF. The CDR3 region has the DNA TGTGCCTGGAGCCTAGGACAGGGGGCATATAACTATGGCTACACCTTC. V gene TRBV30 combines with J gene TRBJ1-2, with TRBD1 matching over 11 bases. The CDR3 totals 16 residues. The V gene's germline CDR1 is GTSNPN and CDR2 SVGIG (reference sequence). Germline trimming cut 3 bases from V and 1 base from J; bases unmatched to any gene: 7.

The chain carries TRBV18 and TRBJ1-5; D is unclear. Trimming shortened V by 2 bases and J by 4 bases, and 9 bases separated the two germline ends. CDR3 length: 14 amino acids. Germline V gene lookup returns CDR1 KGHSH and CDR2 LQKENI. CDR3 loop: CASSPGRENQPQHF. DNA of the CDR3: TGTGCCAGCTCACCAGGGAGGGAGAATCAGCCCCAGCATTTT.

The rearrangement joins TRBV2 to TRBJ2-5, with 7 bases identical to TRBD2. The V segment lost 3 bases and the J segment 3 bases; nucleotides outside the gene matches: 4. The CDR3 runs 14 residues. Germline CDR1 SNHLY, CDR2 FYNNEI. In DNA form, the CDR3 reads TGTGCCAGCAGTGAGTATGCGGGAGAAGAGACCCAGTACTTC. Protein sequence: CASSEYAGEETQYF.

The chain is built from TRBV30 and TRBJ2-7, with TRBD1 matching 10 bases. Trimming removed 2 bases from V and 3 bases from J; junction bases left unmatched: 1. The CDR3 contains 13 residues. In germline, CDR1 is GTSNPN, CDR2 SVGIG (reference sequence). DNA for the CDR3: TGTGCCTGGAGTCGGACAGGGGGCTACGAGCAGTACTTC. This sequence encodes CAWSRTGGYEQYF. The whole variable domain, remainder taken from reference TRBV30 and TRBJ2-7, is SQTIHQWPATLVQPVGSPLSLECTVEGTSNPNLYWYRQAAGRGLQLLFYSVGIGQISSEVPQNLSASRPQDRQFILSSKKLLLSDSGFYLCAWSRTGGYEQYFGPGTRLTVT.

The chain uses TRBV14 and TRBJ2-1, with TRBD2 matching 8 bases. This CDR3 spans 16 amino acids. Unmatched junction bases numbered 4, after V lost 3 bases and J lost 0 bases. CDR1 SGHDN and CDR2 FVKESK come from the germline V gene. CDR3 in amino acids: CASSHLRGGSYNEQFF. Written as DNA, the CDR3 is TGTGCCAGCAGCCATCTACGGGGGGGCTCCTACAATGAGCAGTTCTTC.

This chain connects TRBV5-4 to TRBJ1-1; D is unclear. Trimming removed 4 bases from V and 5 bases from J, with 12 bases in between. From germline, CDR1 is SGHNT and CDR2 YYREEE (reference sequence). The CDR3 runs to 13 residues. The CDR3 DNA reads as TGTGCCAGCAGCCAAGGTTACGGGACTGAAGCTTTCTTT. This translates into CASSQGYGTEAFF.